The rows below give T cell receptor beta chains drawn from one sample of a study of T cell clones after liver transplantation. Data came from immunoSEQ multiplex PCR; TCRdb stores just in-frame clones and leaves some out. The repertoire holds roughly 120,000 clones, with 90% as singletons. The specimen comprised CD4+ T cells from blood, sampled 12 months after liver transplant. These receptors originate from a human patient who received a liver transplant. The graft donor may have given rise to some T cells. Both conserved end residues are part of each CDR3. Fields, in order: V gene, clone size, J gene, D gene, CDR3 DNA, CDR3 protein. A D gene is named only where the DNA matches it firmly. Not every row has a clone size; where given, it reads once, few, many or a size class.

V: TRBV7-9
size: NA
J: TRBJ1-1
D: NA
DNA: TGTGCCAGCAGCCTTGGGGCCATGAACACTGAAGCTTTCTTT
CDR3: CASSLGAMNTEAFF

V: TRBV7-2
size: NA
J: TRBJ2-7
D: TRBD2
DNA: TGTGCCAGCAGCTTAGTAAGCGGGACCTCGGAGCAGTACTTC
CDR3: CASSLVSGTSEQYF

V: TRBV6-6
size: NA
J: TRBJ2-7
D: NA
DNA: TGTGCCAGCAGTTACTTGACGGACGAGCAGTACTTC
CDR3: CASSYLTDEQYF

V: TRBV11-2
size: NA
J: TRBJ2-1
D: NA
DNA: TGTGCCAGCAGCCCGTATGGGAGTATTGAGCAGTTCTTC
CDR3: CASSPYGSIEQFF

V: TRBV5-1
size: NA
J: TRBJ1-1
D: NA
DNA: TGCGCCAGCAGCTTGGCCTCTGTAAGTAACACTGAAGCTTTCTTT
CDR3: CASSLASVSNTEAFF

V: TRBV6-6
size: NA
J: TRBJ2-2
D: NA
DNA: TGTGCCAGCAGTCTCACAGGGTCCACCGGGGAGCTGTTTTTT
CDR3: CASSLTGSTGELFF

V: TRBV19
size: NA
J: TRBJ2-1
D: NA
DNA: TGTGCCAGTGGCAGAACCGCCCCCCTAGGTGAGCAGTTCTTC
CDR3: CASGRTAPLGEQFF

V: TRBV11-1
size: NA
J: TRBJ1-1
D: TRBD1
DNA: TGTGCCAGCAGCTTTGGGACAGGCCTTGAAGCTTTCTTT
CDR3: CASSFGTGLEAFF

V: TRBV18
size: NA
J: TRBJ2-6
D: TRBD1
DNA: TGTGCCAGCTCCCCGAGGACAGGTAACTCTGGGGCCAACGTCCTGACTTTC
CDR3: CASSPRTGNSGANVLTF

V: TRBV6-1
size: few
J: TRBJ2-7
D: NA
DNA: TGTGCCAGCAGTGACTATGGGACGCCCAGCTCCTACGAGCAGTACTTC
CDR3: CASSDYGTPSSYEQYF

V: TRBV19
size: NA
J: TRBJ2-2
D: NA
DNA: TGTGCCAGTACCGCCTCAGGGGACACCGGGGAGCTGTTTTTT
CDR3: CASTASGDTGELFF

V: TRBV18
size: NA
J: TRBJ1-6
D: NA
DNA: TGTGCCAGCTCTCTAGGGCGGTCCAATTCACCCCTCCACTTT
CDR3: CASSLGRSNSPLHF

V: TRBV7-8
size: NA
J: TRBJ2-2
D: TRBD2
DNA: TGTGCCAGCAGCCCTACTAGCGGGACGAACACCGGGGAGCTGTTTTTT
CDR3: CASSPTSGTNTGELFF

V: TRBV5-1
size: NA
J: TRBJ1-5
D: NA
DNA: TGCGCCAGCAGCTTGGGCAGGGGTAGCAATCAGCCCCAGCATTTT
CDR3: CASSLGRGSNQPQHF

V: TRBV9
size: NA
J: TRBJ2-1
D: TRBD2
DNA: TGTGCCAGCAGCCCCCTAGCGGGCGCGGGGAAAGAGCAGTTCTTC
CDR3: CASSPLAGAGKEQFF

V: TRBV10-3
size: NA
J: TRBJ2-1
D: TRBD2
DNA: TGTGCCATCAGTGAGGAAAGCGGGGGGTCGTGGGATGAGCAGTTCTTC
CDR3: CAISEESGGSWDEQFF

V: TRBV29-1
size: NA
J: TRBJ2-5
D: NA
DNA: TGCAGCGTTGACAGGGACCAAGAGACCCAGTACTTC
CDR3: CSVDRDQETQYF

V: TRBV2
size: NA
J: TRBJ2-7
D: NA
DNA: TGTGCCAGCAGACAGACCTCCTCCCCGGGCGAGCAGTACTTC
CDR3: CASRQTSSPGEQYF

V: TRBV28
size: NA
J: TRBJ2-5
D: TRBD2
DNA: TGTGCCAGCAGTTTGTCCGGGAGGGCCACCCAGTACTTC
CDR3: CASSLSGRATQYF

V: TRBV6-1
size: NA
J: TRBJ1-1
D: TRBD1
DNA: TGTGCCAGCAGACGACAGGGATGGACTGAAGCTTTCTTT
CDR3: CASRRQGWTEAFF

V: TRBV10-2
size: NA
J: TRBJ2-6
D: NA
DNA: TGCGCCAGCAGTGTGGCAGGGCCAATCTCTGGGGCCAACGTCCTGACTTTC
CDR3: CASSVAGPISGANVLTF

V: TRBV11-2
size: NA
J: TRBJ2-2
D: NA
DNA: TGTGCCAGCAGCGCCGGGAGTAGCCTCACCGGGGAGCTGTTTTTT
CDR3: CASSAGSSLTGELFF

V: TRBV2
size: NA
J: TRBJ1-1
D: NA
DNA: TGTGCCAGCAGTGAAGAGGGTGGGGCTTTCTTT
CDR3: CASSEEGGAFF

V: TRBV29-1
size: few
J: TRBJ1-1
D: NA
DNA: TGCAGCGTCCGGGACACACACACTGAAGCTTTCTTT
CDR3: CSVRDTHTEAFF

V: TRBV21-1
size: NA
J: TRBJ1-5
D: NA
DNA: TGCGCCAGCAGCAAACCCCACCCCGACAGCCCATTCTACAATCAGCCCCAGCATTTT
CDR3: CASSKPHPDSPFYNQPQHF

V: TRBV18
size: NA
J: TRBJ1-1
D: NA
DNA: TGTGCCAGCTCACCAATGGGGGTGGGGATGAACACTGAAGCTTTCTTT
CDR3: CASSPMGVGMNTEAFF

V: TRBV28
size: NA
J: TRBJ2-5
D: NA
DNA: TGTGCCAGCAGTAGTCTTAATTTTGGGCATGAGACCCAGTACTTC
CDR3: CASSSLNFGHETQYF

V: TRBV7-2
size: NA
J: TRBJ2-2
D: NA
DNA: TGTGCCAGCAGCTTCGGACTCACGGGGGAGCTGTTTTTT
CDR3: CASSFGLTGELFF

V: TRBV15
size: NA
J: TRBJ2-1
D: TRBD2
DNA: TGTGCCACCAGCTTCAAGACTAGCGGACACAATGAGCAGTTCTTC
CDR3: CATSFKTSGHNEQFF